This T cell receptor beta chain emerged from a study of immune cell composition in non-small cell lung cancer. TCRdb's copy holds only in-frame clones and misses some; the assay was immunoSEQ multiplex PCR. The repertoire holds approximately 1,800 clones, with around 76% as singletons. CDR3 length: 12 residues. Trimming removed 8 bases at V and 1 base at J, with 8 bases between. Germline V gene sequence: CDR1 KGHSH, CDR2 LQKENI. Sequenced sample: lung tumor tissue. The receptor was derived from a human donor with non-small cell lung cancer. The chain joins TRBV18 to TRBJ2-5; D call uncertain. CDR3 sequence: CASSNSQETQYF. The CDR3 nucleotides read TGTGCCAGCAGCAACTCCCAAGAGACCCAGTACTTC.